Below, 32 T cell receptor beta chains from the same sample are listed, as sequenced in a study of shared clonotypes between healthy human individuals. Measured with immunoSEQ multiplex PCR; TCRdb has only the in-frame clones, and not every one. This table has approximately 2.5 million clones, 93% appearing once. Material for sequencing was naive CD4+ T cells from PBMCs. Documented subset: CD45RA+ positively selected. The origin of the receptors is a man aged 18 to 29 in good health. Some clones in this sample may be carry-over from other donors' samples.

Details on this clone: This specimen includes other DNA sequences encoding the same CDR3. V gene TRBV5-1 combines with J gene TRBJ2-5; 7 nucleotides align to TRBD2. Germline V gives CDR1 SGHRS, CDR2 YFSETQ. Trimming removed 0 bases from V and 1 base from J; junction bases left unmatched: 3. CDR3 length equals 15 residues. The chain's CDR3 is CASSLVAGAQETQYF. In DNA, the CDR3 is TGCGCCAGCAGCTTGGTTGCGGGAGCCCAAGAGACCCAGTACTTC. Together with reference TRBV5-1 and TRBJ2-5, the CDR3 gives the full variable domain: KAGVTQTPRYLIKTRGQQVTLSCSPISGHRSVSWYQQTPGQGLQFLFEYFSETQRNKGNFPGRFSGRQFSNSRSEMNVSTLELGDSALYLCASSLVAGAQETQYFGPGTRLLVL.

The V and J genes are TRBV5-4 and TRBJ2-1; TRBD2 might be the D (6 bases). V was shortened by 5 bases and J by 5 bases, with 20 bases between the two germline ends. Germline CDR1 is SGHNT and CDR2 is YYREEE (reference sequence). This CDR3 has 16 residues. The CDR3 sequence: CASSKITSRMDNEQFF. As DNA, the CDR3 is TGTGCCAGCAGTAAAATTACTAGCAGAATGGACAATGAGCAGTTCTTC. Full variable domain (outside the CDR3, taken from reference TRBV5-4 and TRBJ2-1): ETGVTQSPTHLIKTRGQQVTLRCSSQSGHNTVSWYQQALGQGPQFIFQYYREEENGRGNFPPRFSGLQFPNYSSELNVNALELDDSALYLCASSKITSRMDNEQFFGPGTRLTVL.

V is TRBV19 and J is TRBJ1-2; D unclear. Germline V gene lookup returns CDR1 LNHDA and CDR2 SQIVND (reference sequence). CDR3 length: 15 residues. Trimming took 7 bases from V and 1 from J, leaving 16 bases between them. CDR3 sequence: CASNPGGPLNYGYTF. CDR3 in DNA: TGTGCCAGTAATCCCGGCGGACCTCTTAACTATGGCTACACCTTC.

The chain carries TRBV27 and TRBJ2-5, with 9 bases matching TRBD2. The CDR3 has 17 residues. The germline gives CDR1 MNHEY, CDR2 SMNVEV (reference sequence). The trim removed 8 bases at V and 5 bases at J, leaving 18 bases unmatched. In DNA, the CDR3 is TGTGCCAGCGGCCCTGTGAGTCATAGCGGGAGTCAGGAGACCCAGTACTTC. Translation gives CASGPVSHSGSQETQYF.

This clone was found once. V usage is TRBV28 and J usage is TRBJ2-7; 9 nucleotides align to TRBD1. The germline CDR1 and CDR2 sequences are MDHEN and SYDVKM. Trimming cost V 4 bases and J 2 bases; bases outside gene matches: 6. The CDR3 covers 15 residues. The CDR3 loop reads CASSSGTGRTYEQYF. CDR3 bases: TGTGCCAGCAGTTCCGGGACAGGGCGGACCTACGAGCAGTACTTC.

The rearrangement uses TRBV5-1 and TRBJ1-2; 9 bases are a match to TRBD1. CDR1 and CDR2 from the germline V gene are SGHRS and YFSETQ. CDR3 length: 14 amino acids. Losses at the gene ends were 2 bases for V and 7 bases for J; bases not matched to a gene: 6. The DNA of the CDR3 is TGCGCCAGCAGCTTACAAACAGGGGGCGGTGGCTACACCTTC. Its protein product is CASSLQTGGGGYTF.

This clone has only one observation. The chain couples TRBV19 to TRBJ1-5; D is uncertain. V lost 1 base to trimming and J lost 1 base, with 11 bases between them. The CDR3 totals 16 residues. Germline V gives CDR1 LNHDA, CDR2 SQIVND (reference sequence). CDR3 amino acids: CASSIVAGGSNQPQHF. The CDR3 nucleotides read TGTGCCAGTAGTATAGTCGCCGGAGGGAGCAATCAGCCCCAGCATTTT.

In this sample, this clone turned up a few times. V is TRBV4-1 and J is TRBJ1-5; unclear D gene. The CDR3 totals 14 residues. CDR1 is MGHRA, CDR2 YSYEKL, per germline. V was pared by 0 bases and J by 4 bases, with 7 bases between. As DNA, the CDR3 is TGCGCCAGCAGCCAAGATCTGGCGAATCAGCCCCAGCATTTT. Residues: CASSQDLANQPQHF.

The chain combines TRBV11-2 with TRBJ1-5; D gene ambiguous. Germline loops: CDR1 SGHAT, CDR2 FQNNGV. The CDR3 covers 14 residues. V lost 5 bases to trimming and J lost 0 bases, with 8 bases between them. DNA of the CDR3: TGTGCCAGCAGCGCGCAAGCTAGCAATCAGCCCCAGCATTTT. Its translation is CASSAQASNQPQHF.

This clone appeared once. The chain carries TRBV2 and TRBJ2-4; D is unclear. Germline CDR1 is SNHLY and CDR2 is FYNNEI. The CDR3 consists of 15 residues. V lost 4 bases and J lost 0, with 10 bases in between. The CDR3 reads CASSVARLAKNIQYF. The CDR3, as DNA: TGTGCCAGCAGTGTGGCCCGGCTAGCCAAAAACATTCAGTACTTC.

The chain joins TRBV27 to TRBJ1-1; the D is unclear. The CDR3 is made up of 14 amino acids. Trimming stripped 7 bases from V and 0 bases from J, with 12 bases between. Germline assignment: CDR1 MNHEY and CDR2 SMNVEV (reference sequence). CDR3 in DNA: TGTGCCAGCACCAAATTATCCGTGAACACTGAAGCTTTCTTT. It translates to CASTKLSVNTEAFF.

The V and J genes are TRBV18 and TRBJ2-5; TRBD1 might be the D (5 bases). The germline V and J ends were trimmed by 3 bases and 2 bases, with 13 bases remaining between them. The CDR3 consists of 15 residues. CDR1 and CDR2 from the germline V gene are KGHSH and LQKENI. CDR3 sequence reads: CASSPRPRGQETQYF. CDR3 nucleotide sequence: TGTGCCAGCTCACCCCGCCCAAGGGGACAAGAGACCCAGTACTTC.

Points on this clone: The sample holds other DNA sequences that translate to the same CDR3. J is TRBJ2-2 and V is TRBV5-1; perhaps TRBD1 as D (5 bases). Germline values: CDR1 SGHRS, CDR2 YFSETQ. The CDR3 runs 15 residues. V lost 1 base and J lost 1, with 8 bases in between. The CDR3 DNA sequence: TGCGCCAGCAGCTTGCAGGGTGGGAACACCGGGGAGCTGTTTTTT. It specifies CASSLQGGNTGELFF.

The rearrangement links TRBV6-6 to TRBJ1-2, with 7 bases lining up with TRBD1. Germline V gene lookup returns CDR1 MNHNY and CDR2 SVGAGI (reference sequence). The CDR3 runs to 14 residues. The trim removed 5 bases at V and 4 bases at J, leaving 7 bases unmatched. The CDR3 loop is CASSTTGLSYGYTF. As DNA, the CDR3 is TGTGCCAGCAGTACGACAGGGCTATCCTATGGCTACACCTTC.

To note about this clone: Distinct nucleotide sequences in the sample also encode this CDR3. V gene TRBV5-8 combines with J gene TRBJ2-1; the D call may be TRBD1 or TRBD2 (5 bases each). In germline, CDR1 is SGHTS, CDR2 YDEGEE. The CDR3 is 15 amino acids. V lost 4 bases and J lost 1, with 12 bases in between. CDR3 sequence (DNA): TGTGCCAGCAGCCTCGGGACGGTTTCCTACAATGAGCAGTTCTTC. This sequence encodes CASSLGTVSYNEQFF.

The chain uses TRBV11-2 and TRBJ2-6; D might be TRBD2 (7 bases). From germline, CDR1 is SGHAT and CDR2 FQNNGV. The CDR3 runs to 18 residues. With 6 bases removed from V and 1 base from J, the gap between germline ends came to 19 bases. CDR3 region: CASSSLRGRGSGANVLTF. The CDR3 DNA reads TGTGCCAGCAGTTCCCTCCGGGGGCGGGGGTCTGGGGCCAACGTCCTGACTTTC.

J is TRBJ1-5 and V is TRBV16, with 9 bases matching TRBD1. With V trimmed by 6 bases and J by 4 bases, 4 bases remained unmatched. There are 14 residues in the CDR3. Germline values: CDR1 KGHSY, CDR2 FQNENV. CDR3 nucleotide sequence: TGTGCCAGCAGATCGACAGGGGGGAATCAGCCCCAGCATTTT. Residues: CASRSTGGNQPQHF.

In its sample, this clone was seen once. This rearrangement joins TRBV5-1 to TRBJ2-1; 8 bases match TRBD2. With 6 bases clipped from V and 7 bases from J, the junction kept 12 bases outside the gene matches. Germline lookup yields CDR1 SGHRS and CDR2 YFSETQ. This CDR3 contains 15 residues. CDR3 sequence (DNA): TGCGCCAGCAACCAGCGGGAGTTCTCCGGGAATGAGCAGTTCTTC. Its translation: CASNQREFSGNEQFF.

CDR3 region: CAISESDRASNTGELFF. CDR3 coding DNA: TGTGCCATCAGTGAATCGGACAGGGCCTCGAACACCGGGGAGCTGTTTTTT. This sequence joins TRBV10-3 and TRBJ2-2; 8 nucleotides align to TRBD1. CDR1 ENHRY and CDR2 SYGVKD come from the germline V gene. This CDR3 is 17 amino acids long. The V gene end was trimmed by 3 bases and the J gene end by 0 bases; junction bases not matched to a gene: 6.

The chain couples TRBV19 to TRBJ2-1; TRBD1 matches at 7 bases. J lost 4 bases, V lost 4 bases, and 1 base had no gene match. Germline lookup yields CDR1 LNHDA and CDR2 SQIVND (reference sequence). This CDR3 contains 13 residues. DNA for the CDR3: TGTGCCAGTAGTAGGGACAGATACAATGAGCAGTTCTTC. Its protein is CASSRDRYNEQFF. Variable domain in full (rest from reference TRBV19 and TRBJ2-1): DGGITQSPKYLFRKEGQNVTLSCEQNLNHDAMYWYRQDPGQGLRLIYYSQIVNDFQKGDIAEGYSVSREKKESFPLTVTSAQKNPTAFYLCASSRDRYNEQFFGPGTRLTVL.

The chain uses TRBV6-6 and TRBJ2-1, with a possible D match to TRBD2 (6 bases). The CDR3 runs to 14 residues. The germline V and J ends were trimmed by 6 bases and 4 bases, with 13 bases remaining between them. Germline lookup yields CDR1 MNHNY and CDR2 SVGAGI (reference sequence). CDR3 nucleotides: TGTGCCAGCAGCCCCGGCGGGGCATACAATGAGCAGTTCTTC. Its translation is CASSPGGAYNEQFF.

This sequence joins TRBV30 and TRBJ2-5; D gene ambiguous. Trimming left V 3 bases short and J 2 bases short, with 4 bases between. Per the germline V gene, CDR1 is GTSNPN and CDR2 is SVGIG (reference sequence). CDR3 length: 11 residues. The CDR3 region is CAWREQETQYF. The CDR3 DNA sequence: TGTGCCTGGAGAGAACAAGAGACCCAGTACTTC.

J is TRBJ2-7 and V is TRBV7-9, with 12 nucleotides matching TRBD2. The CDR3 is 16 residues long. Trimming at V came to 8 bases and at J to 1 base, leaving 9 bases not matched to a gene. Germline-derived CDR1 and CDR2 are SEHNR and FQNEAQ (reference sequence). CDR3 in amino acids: CASGSGLAGMSYEQYF. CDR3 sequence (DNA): TGTGCCAGCGGTAGTGGACTAGCGGGAATGTCCTACGAGCAGTACTTC.

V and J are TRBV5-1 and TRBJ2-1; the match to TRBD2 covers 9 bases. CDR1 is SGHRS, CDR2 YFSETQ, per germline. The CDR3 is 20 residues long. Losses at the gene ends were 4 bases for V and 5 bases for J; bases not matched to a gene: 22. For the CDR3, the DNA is TGCGCCAGCAGCCCCGGACGTGCCGCAGCGGGAGGCCCCCATCACAATGAGCAGTTCTTC. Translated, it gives CASSPGRAAAGGPHHNEQFF.

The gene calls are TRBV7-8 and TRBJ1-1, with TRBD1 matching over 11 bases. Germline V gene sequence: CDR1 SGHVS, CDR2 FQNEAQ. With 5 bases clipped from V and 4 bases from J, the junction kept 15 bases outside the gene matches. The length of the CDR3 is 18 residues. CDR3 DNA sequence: TGTGCCAGCAGCGTAGAGTCAAGACGGACAGGGGGCCGCACTGAAGCTTTCTTT. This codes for CASSVESRRTGGRTEAFF. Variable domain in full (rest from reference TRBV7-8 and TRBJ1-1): GAGVSQSPRYKVAKRGQDVALRCDPISGHVSLFWYQQALGQGPEFLTYFQNEAQLDKSGLPSDRFFAERPEGSVSTLKIQRTQQEDSAVYLCASSVESRRTGGRTEAFFGQGTRLTVV.

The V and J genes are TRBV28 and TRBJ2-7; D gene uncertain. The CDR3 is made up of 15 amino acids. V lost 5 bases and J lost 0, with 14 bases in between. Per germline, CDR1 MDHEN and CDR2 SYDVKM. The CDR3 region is CASSRRPPSSYEQYF. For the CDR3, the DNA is TGTGCCAGCAGTCGCCGGCCCCCGAGCTCCTACGAGCAGTACTTC.

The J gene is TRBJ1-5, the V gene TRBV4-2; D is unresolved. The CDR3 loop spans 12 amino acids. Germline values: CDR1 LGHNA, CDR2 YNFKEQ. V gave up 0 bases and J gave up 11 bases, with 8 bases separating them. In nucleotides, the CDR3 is TGTGCCAGCAGCCAAGACGAGGAAGCCCAGCATTTT. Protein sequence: CASSQDEEAQHF.

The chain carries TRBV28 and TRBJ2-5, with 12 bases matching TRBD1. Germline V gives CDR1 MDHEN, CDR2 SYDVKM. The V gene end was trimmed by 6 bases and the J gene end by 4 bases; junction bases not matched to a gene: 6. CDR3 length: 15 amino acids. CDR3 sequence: CASRPGTGGTETQYF. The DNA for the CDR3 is TGTGCCAGCAGACCCGGGACAGGGGGCACAGAGACCCAGTACTTC. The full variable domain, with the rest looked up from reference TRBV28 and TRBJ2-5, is DVKVTQSSRYLVKRTGEKVFLECVQDMDHENMFWYRQDPGLGLRLIYFSYDVKMKEKGDIPEGYSVSREKKERFSLILESASTNQTSMYLCASRPGTGGTETQYFGPGTRLLVL.

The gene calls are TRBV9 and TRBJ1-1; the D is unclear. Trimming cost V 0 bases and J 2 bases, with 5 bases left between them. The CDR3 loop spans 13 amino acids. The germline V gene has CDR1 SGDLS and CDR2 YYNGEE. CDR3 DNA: TGTGCCAGCAGCGTAGTGGATAACACTGAAGCTTTCTTT. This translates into CASSVVDNTEAFF.

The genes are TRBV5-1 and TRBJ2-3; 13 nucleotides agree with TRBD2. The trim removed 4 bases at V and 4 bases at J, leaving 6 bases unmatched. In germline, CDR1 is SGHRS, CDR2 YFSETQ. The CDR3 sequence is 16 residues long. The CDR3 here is CASSIGLAGAPDTQYF. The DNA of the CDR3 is TGCGCCAGCAGCATCGGACTAGCGGGAGCCCCAGATACGCAGTATTTT.

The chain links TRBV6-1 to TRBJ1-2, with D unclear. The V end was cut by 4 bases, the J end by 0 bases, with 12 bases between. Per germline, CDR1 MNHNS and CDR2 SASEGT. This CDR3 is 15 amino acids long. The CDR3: CASSVGRGANYGYTF. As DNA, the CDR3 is TGTGCCAGCAGTGTAGGGCGCGGGGCTAACTATGGCTACACCTTC.

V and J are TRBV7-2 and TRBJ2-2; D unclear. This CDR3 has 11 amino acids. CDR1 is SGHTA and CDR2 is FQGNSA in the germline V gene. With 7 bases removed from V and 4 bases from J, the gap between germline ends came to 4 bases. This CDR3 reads CASTLTGELFF. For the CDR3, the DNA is TGTGCCAGCACCCTCACCGGGGAGCTGTTTTTT.